This entry lists 26 T cell receptor beta chains sequenced from one sample in a study of blood T cell repertoires in COVID-19. Clones were sequenced by immunoSEQ multiplex PCR, and TCRdb holds only the in-frame ones, with some missing. The top ten clones hold over 10% of a sample with about 70,000 clones, about 89% of them seen once. The sample consisted of peripheral blood. These receptor sequences come from a woman between 55 and 75 years old with acute or convalescent COVID-19.

The chain couples TRBV7-9 to TRBJ1-1; D might be TRBD1 (5 bases). The V end was cut by 5 bases, the J end by 0 bases, with 7 bases between. The CDR3 length is 13 residues. Germline CDR1 reads SEHNR; CDR2 reads FQNEAQ (reference sequence). The CDR3 is CASSLTVNTEAFF. CDR3 DNA: TGTGCCAGCAGCCTGACAGTGAACACTGAAGCTTTCTTT.

V usage is TRBV6-5 and J usage is TRBJ1-6; 7 nucleotides match TRBD1. The CDR3 is made up of 14 amino acids. V shed 6 bases and J 13 bases; nucleotides not matched to a gene: 12. CDR1 MNHEY and CDR2 SVGAGI come from the germline V gene. As DNA, the CDR3 is TGTGCCAGCAGGATGACAGGGCCCGCCGGCCCCCTCCACTTT. It translates to CASRMTGPAGPLHF.

The CDR3 coding sequence is TGTGCCAGCAGACGTACCGCCGGGACAGGGGGCGAGCAGTACTTC. Its protein is CASRRTAGTGGEQYF. The rearrangement joins TRBV6-5 to TRBJ2-7; 11 bases align to TRBD1. J was trimmed by 6 bases and V by 6 bases; bases with no gene match: 10. The germline gives CDR1 MNHEY, CDR2 SVGAGI. The CDR3 consists of 15 residues.

The chain joins TRBV6-5 to TRBJ1-1; 9 bases match TRBD1. With 6 bases clipped from V and 1 base from J, the junction kept 6 bases outside the gene matches. CDR3 length: 15 amino acids. Germline CDR1 and CDR2: MNHEY and SVGAGI. CDR3 region: CASRDRGRRNTEAFF. The CDR3 nucleotides read TGTGCCAGCAGAGACAGGGGGAGGCGGAACACTGAAGCTTTCTTT.

This sequence joins TRBV28 and TRBJ1-2, with no clear D. Germline-derived CDR1 and CDR2 are MDHEN and SYDVKM. This CDR3 spans 11 amino acids. Trimming removed 3 bases at V and 7 bases at J, with 6 bases between. The CDR3 loop reads CASSFPGGYTF. In DNA, the CDR3 is TGTGCCAGCAGTTTCCCGGGTGGCTACACCTTC.

The rearrangement links TRBV7-2 to TRBJ1-1, with 10 positions matching TRBD1. Trimming removed 1 base from V and 4 bases from J; junction bases left unmatched: 6. Germline loops: CDR1 SGHTA, CDR2 FQGNSA. This CDR3 comprises 16 residues. CDR3 region: CASSLESGTGATEAFF. CDR3 nucleotide sequence: TGTGCCAGCAGCTTAGAGTCCGGGACAGGGGCCACTGAAGCTTTCTTT.

The chain recombines TRBV7-2 with TRBJ2-7, with a tentative D call TRBD2 (6 bases). The CDR3 sequence is 14 residues long. Germline-derived CDR1 and CDR2 are SGHTA and FQGNSA. V was clipped by 2 bases and J by 3 bases, with 11 bases between them. CDR3 bases: TGTGCCAGCAGCTTATACCTAGCGAACTACGAGCAGTACTTC. Protein product: CASSLYLANYEQYF.

This clone came up once. The CDR3 region is CASGHANEQFF. The DNA of the CDR3 is TGTGCCAGCGGTCATGCGAATGAGCAGTTCTTC. The V gene is TRBV3-1 (or the pseudogene TRBV3-2), the J gene TRBJ2-1; D gene uncertain. CDR3 length: 11 amino acids. Trimming shortened V by 8 bases and J by 7 bases, and 9 bases separated the two germline ends. CDR1 is LGHDT, CDR2 YNNKEL, per germline (reference sequence).

V usage is TRBV7-9 and J usage is TRBJ2-2; 12 bases are shared with TRBD1. The CDR3 runs 16 residues. V was clipped by 5 bases and J by 7 bases; unmatched bases: 8. Germline CDR1 SEHNR, CDR2 FQNEAQ (reference sequence). The CDR3 DNA reads as TGTGCCAGCAGCCATACGGGACAGGGGGCTAACGGGGAGCTGTTTTTT. Amino acids: CASSHTGQGANGELFF.

This sequence joins TRBV19 and TRBJ1-1; 7 bases are shared with TRBD1. This CDR3 region has 14 residues. The germline CDR1 and CDR2 sequences are LNHDA and SQIVND (reference sequence). Losses at the gene ends were 5 bases for V and 6 bases for J; bases not matched to a gene: 9. CDR3 in amino acids: CASSARDRWAEAFF. The CDR3 bases are TGTGCCAGTAGTGCTAGGGACAGATGGGCTGAAGCTTTCTTT. The variable domain in full, completed from reference TRBV19 and TRBJ1-1, reads DGGITQSPKYLFRKEGQNVTLSCEQNLNHDAMYWYRQDPGQGLRLIYYSQIVNDFQKGDIAEGYSVSREKKESFPLTVTSAQKNPTAFYLCASSARDRWAEAFFGQGTRLTVV.

The rearrangement uses TRBV5-1 and TRBJ2-2; D is possibly TRBD1 (6 bases). The germline V gene has CDR1 SGHRS and CDR2 YFSETQ. Trimming removed 3 bases at V and 3 bases at J, with 12 bases between. This CDR3 spans 15 amino acids. The CDR3: CASSYPGQDTGELFF. For the CDR3, the DNA is TGCGCCAGCAGCTACCCGGGACAAGACACCGGGGAGCTGTTTTTT.

This chain uses TRBV4-2 with TRBJ2-7, with D perhaps matching TRBD1 (5 bases). Trimming removed 0 bases at V and 7 bases at J, with 13 bases between. This CDR3 is 14 amino acids long. In germline, CDR1 is LGHNA, CDR2 YNFKEQ. The CDR3 DNA sequence: TGTGCCAGCAGCCAAGATTCAGGGTTGGGGGAGCAGTACTTC. This encodes CASSQDSGLGEQYF.

This clone was counted between two and nine times. The V gene is TRBV19, the J gene TRBJ1-1; D ambiguous. The CDR3 consists of 13 residues. Trimming cost V 6 bases and J 6 bases, with 14 bases left between them. Germline assignment: CDR1 LNHDA and CDR2 SQIVND (reference sequence). CDR3 DNA: TGTGCCAGTAGACGGGGTTTGGGAGCTGAAGCTTTCTTT. This codes for CASRRGLGAEAFF. Filled out from reference TRBV19 and TRBJ1-1, the complete variable domain reads DGGITQSPKYLFRKEGQNVTLSCEQNLNHDAMYWYRQDPGQGLRLIYYSQIVNDFQKGDIAEGYSVSREKKESFPLTVTSAQKNPTAFYLCASRRGLGAEAFFGQGTRLTVV.

The chain is built from TRBV7-9 and TRBJ1-1, with unresolved D. Germline CDR1 reads SEHNR; CDR2 reads FQNEAQ (reference sequence). The CDR3 has 13 residues. Trimming shortened V by 2 bases and J by 4 bases, and 8 bases separated the two germline ends. Here the CDR3 DNA reads TGTGCCAGCAGCTTACAGGTGGGCACTGAAGCTTTCTTT. The encoded protein is CASSLQVGTEAFF.

This clone was observed a few times. This sample also contains other DNA sequences that code for the same CDR3. The V gene is TRBV7-2, the J gene TRBJ2-1; TRBD2 might be the D (5 bases). Germline lookup yields CDR1 SGHTA and CDR2 FQGNSA. This CDR3 comprises 15 residues. V lost 1 base and J 0 bases, leaving 7 bases between the germline ends. The CDR3 sequence is CASSLDRGSYNEQFF. The CDR3, as DNA: TGTGCCAGCAGCTTAGACCGGGGCTCCTACAATGAGCAGTTCTTC.

This clone was observed a single time. CDR3 region: CASSLEERGVAYNEQFF. The CDR3 DNA reads TGTGCCAGCAGCTTAGAGGAGCGGGGGGTTGCCTACAATGAGCAGTTCTTC. The rearrangement joins TRBV11-2 to TRBJ2-1; 9 positions match TRBD2. Germline V gives CDR1 SGHAT, CDR2 FQNNGV. V lost 0 bases to trimming and J lost 2 bases; unmatched junction nucleotides: 5. This CDR3 has 17 residues. The full variable domain, in which reference TRBV11-2 and TRBJ2-1 provide the parts outside the CDR3, is EAGVAQSPRYKIIEKRQSVAFWCNPISGHATLYWYQQILGQGPKLLIQFQNNGVVDDSQLPKDRFSAERLKGVDSTLKIQPAKLEDSAVYLCASSLEERGVAYNEQFFGPGTRLTVL.

The rearrangement links TRBV12-3 or TRBV12-4 to TRBJ1-2; no definite D call. The V gene lost 3 bases and the J gene lost 4 bases, with 6 bases spanning the gap. The CDR3 sequence is 12 residues long. The CDR3 bases are TGTGCCAGCAGTTTCGGGAGCTATGGCTACACCTTC. It specifies CASSFGSYGYTF.

V and J are TRBV4-2 and TRBJ2-7; TRBD2 matches 11 bases. After removal of 2 bases from V and 3 bases from J, the junction contained 6 bases not matched to a gene. This CDR3 has 16 amino acids. Germline CDR1 reads LGHNA; CDR2 reads YNFKEQ. CDR3 in amino acids: CASSQTTSGGLYEQYF. The CDR3 bases are TGTGCCAGCAGCCAAACCACTAGCGGGGGCCTCTACGAGCAGTACTTC.

CDR3 DNA sequence: TGTGCCAGCAGCTTGACAGCCCTCCAAGAGACCCAGTACTTC. Encoded protein: CASSLTALQETQYF. The rearrangement uses TRBV7-6 and TRBJ2-5, with TRBD1 as a possible D gene (5 bases). Trimming shortened V by 3 bases and J by 1 base, and 9 bases separated the two germline ends. CDR1 SGHVS and CDR2 FNYEAQ come from the germline V gene. CDR3 length: 14 amino acids.

Only one count was recorded for this clone. The V call is TRBV5-1, the J call TRBJ2-3; TRBD1 agrees at 9 bases. CDR3 length equals 15 residues. Germline-derived CDR1 and CDR2 are SGHRS and YFSETQ. V lost 0 bases, J lost 6 bases, and 5 bases stayed unmatched. The CDR3 nucleotides read TGCGCCAGCAGCTTGGCCGGGACAGGGTCGGATACGCAGTATTTT. Its translation: CASSLAGTGSDTQYF.

Worth noting for this clone: One junction end disagrees with the germline gene, perhaps due to a read error. This sequence joins TRBV6-6 and TRBJ1-2; 9 bases are a match to TRBD1. The length of the CDR3 is 12 residues. CDR1 and CDR2 from the germline V gene are MNHNY and SVGAGI (reference sequence). The CDR3 DNA is TGTGCCAGCAGTTACGATGGGACAGGGCAACCATTC. This gives the protein CASSYDGTGQPF.

The rearrangement joins TRBV14 to TRBJ2-5; D may be TRBD2 (5 bases). This CDR3 has 13 residues. V was shortened by 1 base and J by 7 bases, with 10 bases between the two germline ends. Germline-derived CDR1 and CDR2 are SGHDN and FVKESK. Here the CDR3 DNA reads TGTGCCAGCAGCCAAGTGGGAGTAGGGACCCAGTACTTC. It is translated as CASSQVGVGTQYF.

For this clone: One end of the junction varies from germline; a read error may be responsible. V usage is TRBV5-4 and J usage is TRBJ2-7; D possibly corresponds to TRBD1 (6 bases). This CDR3 contains 14 residues. Germline lookup yields CDR1 SGHNT and CDR2 YYREEE (reference sequence). CDR3 coding DNA: TGTGCCAGCAGCCTGGACAGTCGCTCCAACGAGCAGTACTTC. Its translation is CASSLDSRSNEQYF.

This clone was observed a handful of times. The chain links TRBV7-9 to TRBJ2-7; 11 bases map to TRBD1. The CDR3 length is 13 residues. The germline gives CDR1 SEHNR, CDR2 FQNEAQ (reference sequence). Unmatched junction bases numbered 3, after V lost 7 bases and J lost 4 bases. The CDR3 spells CASTGQGAYEQYF. The CDR3 nucleotides are TGTGCCAGCACCGGACAGGGGGCTTACGAGCAGTACTTC. Full variable domain (missing parts from reference TRBV7-9 and TRBJ2-7): DTGVSQNPRHKITKRGQNVTFRCDPISEHNRLYWYRQTLGQGPEFLTYFQNEAQLEKSRLLSDRFSAERPKGSFSTLEIQRTEQGDSAMYLCASTGQGAYEQYFGPGTRLTVT.

The CDR3 loop reads CSVGDNLSPGANVLTF. For the CDR3, the DNA is TGCAGCGTTGGCGATAATCTGAGCCCTGGGGCCAACGTCCTGACTTTC. The chain uses TRBV29-1 and TRBJ2-6; D gene uncertain. V was trimmed by 4 bases and J by 2 bases, leaving 15 bases between them. This CDR3 spans 16 amino acids. Germline CDR1 and CDR2: SQVTM and ANQGSEA.

CDR3 in DNA: TGCGCCAGCAGCCCCTGGGAGGGTGAGCAGTTCTTC. This encodes CASSPWEGEQFF. The rearrangement uses TRBV4-1 and TRBJ2-1; 7 positions agree with TRBD2. Germline V gene sequence: CDR1 MGHRA, CDR2 YSYEKL. The CDR3 runs to 12 residues. V lost 4 bases to trimming and J lost 9 bases; unmatched junction nucleotides: 3.